This T cell receptor beta chain stems from a study of STAT5B mutations in CD4+ large granular lymphocyte leukemia. Trimming took 5 bases from V and 3 from J, leaving 10 bases between them. CDR1 is SGHAT and CDR2 is FQNNGV in the germline V gene. The CDR3 runs to 13 residues. The authors' processing: Lowest detectable productive clonotype frequency was 2.59 x 10-5. Produced via immunoSEQ multiplex PCR; TCRdb's table is partial and in-frame only. Clone size and the V and J calls come from that table; the DNA yielded D and trimming. Of 8,000 to 10,000 clones detected, about nine tenths appear once; the ten largest clones hold 50%.

The sequence was collected from a woman in her 70s with CD4+ T-cell large granular lymphocyte leukemia. The chain links TRBV11-2 to TRBJ1-2, with a possible D match to TRBD1 (5 bases). The sample taken for sequencing was PBMCs. CDR3 sequence: CASSIQVDYGYTF. In DNA form, the CDR3 reads TGTGCCAGCAGCATACAGGTTGACTATGGCTACACCTTC.